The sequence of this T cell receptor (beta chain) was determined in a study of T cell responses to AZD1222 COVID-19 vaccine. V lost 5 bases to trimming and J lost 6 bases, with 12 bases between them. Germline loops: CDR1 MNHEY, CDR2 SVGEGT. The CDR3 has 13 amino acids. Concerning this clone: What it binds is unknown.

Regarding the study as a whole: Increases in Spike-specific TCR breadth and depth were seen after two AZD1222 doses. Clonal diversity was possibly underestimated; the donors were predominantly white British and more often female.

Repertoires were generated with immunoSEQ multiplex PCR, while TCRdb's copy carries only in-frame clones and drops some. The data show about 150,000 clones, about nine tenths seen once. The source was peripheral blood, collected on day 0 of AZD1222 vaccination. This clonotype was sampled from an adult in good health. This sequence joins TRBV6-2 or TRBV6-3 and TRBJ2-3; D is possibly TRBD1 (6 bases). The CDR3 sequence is CASSNREMDTQYF. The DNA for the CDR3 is TGTGCCAGCAGTAACAGGGAGATGGATACGCAGTATTTT.